These T cell receptor beta chains were read from a single sample in a study of beta chain features in type 1 diabetes. Assay: immunoSEQ multiplex PCR; the TCRdb copy retains only in-frame clones and omits some. This sample carries around 500,000 clones, roughly 10% of them seen once, and the ten largest clones take approximately 0.045%. The sample consisted of naive CD4+ T cells from blood. These receptors were taken from a woman between 18 and 30 years old in good health. Each CDR3 is given with its conserved first and last residue. The D gene is left open where the match is weak. Size is stated for part of the rows, as once, few or many counts, or as a class when the clone is expanded.

NA,TRBV5-1,TRBJ1-1,few,CASSLASSEAFF,TGCGCCAGCAGCTTGGCCTCGAGTGAAGCTTTCTTT
TRBD1,TRBV2,TRBJ2-5,few,CASTRGGVETQYF,TGTGCCAGCACCAGAGGGGGCGTAGAGACCCAGTACTTC
NA,TRBV28,TRBJ1-2,NA,CASRDYGYTF,TGTGCCAGCAGGGATTATGGCTACACCTTC
TRBD2,TRBV10-3,TRBJ2-1,many,CAIGTSGYNEQFF,TGTGCCATCGGCACTAGCGGCTACAATGAGCAGTTCTTC
NA,TRBV29-1,TRBJ2-7,few,CSVERQGGQYF,TGCAGCGTTGAACGGCAGGGAGGGCAGTACTTC
TRBD2,TRBV9,TRBJ2-1,few,CASSAGGLAGVSGEQFF,TGTGCCAGCAGCGCGGGAGGACTAGCGGGAGTTTCGGGTGAGCAGTTCTTC
NA,TRBV14,TRBJ2-4,NA,CASSQGLAKNIQYF,TGTGCCAGCAGCCAAGGTCTAGCCAAAAACATTCAGTACTTC
NA,TRBV7-7,TRBJ2-2,few,CASSWKQGTGELFF,TGTGCCAGCAGCTGGAAACAGGGAACCGGGGAGCTGTTTTTT
NA,TRBV29-1,TRBJ2-1,NA,CSEVGPFSYNEQFF,TGCAGCGAAGTAGGTCCCTTCTCCTACAATGAGCAGTTCTTC
NA,TRBV20-1,TRBJ2-1,NA,CSARTAKEQFF,TGCAGTGCGCGGACAGCCAAAGAGCAGTTCTTC
NA,TRBV10-3,TRBJ1-5,NA,CAISPQGLNQPQHF,TGTGCCATCAGTCCGCAGGGCCTCAATCAGCCCCAGCATTTT
NA,TRBV4-3,TRBJ1-4,NA,CASSQVGKPTNEKLFF,TGCGCCAGCAGCCAAGTAGGGAAACCAACTAATGAAAAACTGTTTTTT
NA,TRBV2,TRBJ2-3,NA,CASSENSAVTDTQYF,TGTGCCAGCAGTGAAAATTCCGCCGTAACAGATACGCAGTATTTT
NA,TRBV11-3,TRBJ2-1,NA,CASSDRYYNEQFF,TGTGCCAGCAGTGACAGGTATTACAATGAGCAGTTCTTC
NA,TRBV7-2,TRBJ2-6,NA,CASSTRGAGANVLTF,TGTGCCAGCAGCACCCGGGGCGCTGGGGCCAACGTCCTGACTTTC
NA,TRBV11-3,TRBJ2-7,few,CASSRSYEQYF,TGTGCCAGCAGCCGTTCCTACGAGCAGTACTTC
NA,TRBV9,TRBJ2-1,NA,CASSVGIQKKSSYNEQFF,TGTGCCAGCAGCGTAGGGATCCAGAAGAAGAGCTCCTACAATGAGCAGTTCTTC
NA,TRBV2,TRBJ1-1,few,CASSRTLLNTEAFF,TGTGCCAGCAGCCGGACACTTTTGAACACTGAAGCTTTCTTT
NA,TRBV7-6,TRBJ2-5,NA,CASSLSETQYF,TGTGCCAGCAGCTTATCCGAGACCCAGTACTTC
NA,TRBV2,TRBJ1-1,NA,CASKRRTNTEAFF,TGTGCCAGCAAGAGACGGACGAACACTGAAGCTTTCTTT
NA,TRBV7-8,TRBJ1-5,NA,CASSFNSNQPQHF,TGTGCCAGCAGCTTTAATAGCAATCAGCCCCAGCATTTT
NA,TRBV4-1,TRBJ2-3,few,CASSQGGGRYTDTQYF,TGCGCCAGCAGCCAAGGCGGCGGTCGGTACACAGATACGCAGTATTTT
NA,TRBV9,TRBJ2-6,few,CASSGRTLHSGANVLTF,TGTGCCAGCAGTGGTAGAACCCTACACTCTGGGGCCAACGTCCTGACTTTC
NA,TRBV6-6,TRBJ2-4,few,CASSQDFNIQYF,TGTGCCAGCAGTCAAGACTTTAACATTCAGTACTTC
NA,TRBV7-9,TRBJ1-1,few,CASSLGQGEGNTEAFF,TGTGCCAGCAGCTTAGGCCAGGGCGAGGGTAACACTGAAGCTTTCTTT
NA,TRBV7-2,TRBJ2-3,few,CASSLNRATDTQYF,TGTGCCAGCAGCTTAAACAGGGCCACAGATACGCAGTATTTT
TRBD2,TRBV11-3,TRBJ2-3,NA,CASSTRTSGMPDTQYF,TGTGCCAGCAGCACGCGGACTAGCGGGATGCCAGATACGCAGTATTTT
NA,TRBV9,TRBJ2-5,few,CASSVAGQQETQYF,TGTGCCAGCAGCGTAGCAGGGCAGCAAGAGACCCAGTACTTC
TRBD2,TRBV5-4,TRBJ2-7,NA,CASSLGLAGAEQYF,TGTGCCAGCAGCTTGGGACTAGCGGGAGCCGAGCAGTACTTC
NA,TRBV7-2,TRBJ2-6,few,CASSSPTRANVLTF,TGTGCCAGCAGCTCACCGACCAGGGCCAACGTCCTGACTTTC
NA,TRBV2,TRBJ2-5,NA,CASSVQGIVEETQYF,TGTGCCAGCAGTGTTCAGGGGATTGTCGAAGAGACCCAGTACTTC
TRBD1,TRBV29-1,TRBJ2-5,NA,CSAQDRGKETQYF,TGCAGCGCGCAGGACAGGGGGAAAGAGACCCAGTACTTC
NA,TRBV30,TRBJ2-7,few,CAWTRTSYEQYF,TGTGCCTGGACCCGGACCTCCTACGAGCAGTACTTC
NA,TRBV7-2,TRBJ2-1,NA,CASSLSRDGQFF,TGTGCCAGCAGCTTGTCTAGGGATGGGCAGTTCTTC
TRBD2,TRBV7-8,TRBJ2-7,NA,CASSPNALAGVSYEQYF,TGTGCCAGCAGCCCGAACGCCCTAGCGGGAGTTTCCTACGAGCAGTACTTC
NA,TRBV29-1,TRBJ2-7,few,CSVGGAGEQYF,TGCAGCGTGGGGGGGGCCGGTGAGCAGTACTTC
NA,TRBV29-1,TRBJ2-4,NA,CSVVTRKNIQYF,TGCAGCGTTGTGACTCGTAAAAACATTCAGTACTTC
NA,TRBV25-1,TRBJ2-3,few,CASSDTTSTDTQYF,TGTGCCAGCAGTGACACTACTAGCACAGATACGCAGTATTTT
TRBD1,TRBV19,TRBJ2-1,NA,CASIGTGENEQFF,TGTGCCAGTATCGGGACAGGGGAAAATGAGCAGTTCTTC
TRBD1,TRBV14,TRBJ1-6,NA,CASSRRGPYNSPLHF,TGTGCCAGCAGCCGCAGGGGGCCCTATAATTCACCCCTCCACTTT
TRBD1,TRBV15,TRBJ2-2,few,CATSRGDRGTGELFF,TGTGCCACCAGCAGAGGGGACAGGGGCACCGGGGAGCTGTTTTTT
TRBD2,TRBV7-2,TRBJ2-1,NA,CASSSPHGGSSYNEQFF,TGTGCCAGCAGCTCCCCGCATGGCGGGAGCTCCTACAATGAGCAGTTCTTC
NA,TRBV25-1,TRBJ2-5,NA,CASSEPGARQETQYF,TGTGCCAGCAGTGAACCAGGCGCCCGCCAAGAGACCCAGTACTTC
TRBD1,TRBV11-3,TRBJ2-3,NA,CASSTGQGTDTQYF,TGTGCCAGCAGCACCGGACAGGGCACAGATACGCAGTATTTT
TRBD1,TRBV9,TRBJ1-1,NA,CASSPTTGMNTEAFF,TGTGCCAGCAGCCCAACGACAGGGATGAACACTGAAGCTTTCTTT